One T cell receptor (beta chain) is described in this entry. Its recognized antigen is unknown. The sample holds no much larger clone one base away, and base qualities are not on file. The data were taken from a study of blood T cell repertoires in COVID-19 (dated by TCRdb to 2019 to 2021). In the study overall: Samples from collaborators originated in the United States, Italy and Spain and spanned both the acute and convalescent phases of COVID-19. The prospective study material was composed of cDNA or gDNA derived from T cells, B-cell-depleted T cells, or PBMCs. Subjects who had been exposed to COVID-19, were actively infected with it, or had recovered from it provided the deeply sampled blood TCRbeta repertoires that made up the dataset. The repertoires were released in a freely available public database meant as a resource for research on the immune response to SARS-CoV-2. The samples were drawn from the first 160 participants of the ongoing ImmuneRACE study and from more than 1,000 subjects provided by 6 global collaborators. A de-identified subject ID, COVID-19 status, age in years and sex were almost always included in the sample metadata. Where available, HLA class I and class II types were taken from metadata supplied by the sample provider and were not determined by assay-based typing. Study-wide findings and limitations: How much clinical and demographic metadata was included differed by source and by participant, and the metadata was provided uncurated.

The collaborating institutions used their own protocols to collect whole blood in K2EDTA tubes. For TCRbeta analysis, collaborators shipped samples in one of three forms: frozen whole blood, isolated PBMCs, or DNA extracted from either of those sample types. The CDR3, cysteine through phenylalanine, is 16 amino acids long. Only the CDR3 part of the read is kept: 48 bases, read in frame from the first base. At the junction V is shortened by 2 bases and J by 0 bases, with 11 bases in between. Per the germline V gene, SGHAT is the CDR1 and FQNNGV is the CDR2. TCRbeta CDR3 regions were amplified from genomic DNA by means of the immunoSEQ Assay, a bias-controlled multiplex PCR. The published analysis was carried out like this. The number of nucleated cells in each sample was estimated from the amplification of reference gene primers within the assay. To quantify the absolute abundance of each unique TCRbeta CDR3 rearrangement, sequence reads were collapsed and filtered. For each sample, productive Simpson clonality was calculated by taking the square root of Simpson's diversity index across productive rearrangements. TCRdb took this table from immuneACCESS and kept in-frame rearrangements with V and J called. Such tables lack part of the clones; where checked against another copy, unresolved V genes explain under half of the gap, and the rest is unexplained. The V and J calls and clone size were taken over from that table, and D and trimming were inferred from the DNA. This sample holds 65,000 to 85,000 clones; around 87% were observed only once. About a tenth of the sample is held by the ten biggest clonotypes.

The TCR was taken from a woman aged 18-35 years with acute or convalescent COVID-19. Material: peripheral blood. The rearrangement combines TRBV11-2 with TRBJ1-3, and perhaps TRBD1 as D gene, on 6 matching bases. The sequenced DNA: TGTGCCAGCAGCTTATGGGACAAGCCCTCTGGAAACACCATATATTTT. Translation gives CASSLWDKPSGNTIYF.